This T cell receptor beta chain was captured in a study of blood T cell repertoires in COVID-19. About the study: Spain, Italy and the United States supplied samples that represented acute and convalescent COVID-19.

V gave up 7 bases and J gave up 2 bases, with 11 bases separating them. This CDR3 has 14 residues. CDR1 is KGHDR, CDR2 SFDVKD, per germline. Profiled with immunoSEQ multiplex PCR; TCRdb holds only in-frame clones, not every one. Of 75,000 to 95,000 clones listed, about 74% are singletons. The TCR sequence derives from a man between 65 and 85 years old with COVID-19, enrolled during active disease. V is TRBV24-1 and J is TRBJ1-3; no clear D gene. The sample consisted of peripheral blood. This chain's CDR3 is CATSSGPPGNTIYF. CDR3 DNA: TGTGCCACCAGCTCCGGTCCCCCTGGAAACACCATATATTTT.